Listed below are T cell receptor beta chains from one sample, sequenced in a study of beta chain features in type 1 diabetes. Assay used: immunoSEQ multiplex PCR; TCRdb lists only in-frame clones, some missing. The repertoire includes about 170,000 clones, 6.5% to 8.5% of them detected once, and 0.5% sits in the top ten. Sequenced: central memory CD4+ T cells from blood. The origin of the receptors is a young man with type 1 diabetes. The CDR3 runs from the conserved cysteine through the conserved F or W. The order of the fields is CDR3 protein, CDR3 DNA, J gene, clone size, V gene, D gene, CDR3 length. A D gene is named only where the DNA matches it firmly. For some rows the clone size is stated as once, few or many, or as a class when expanded; others skip it.

CDR3 protein: CASSRGDASSTDTQYF
CDR3 DNA: TGCGCCAGCAGCCGGGGGGACGCCTCTAGCACAGATACGCAGTATTTT
J gene: TRBJ2-3
clone size: few
V gene: TRBV4-3
D gene: .
CDR3 length: 16

CDR3 protein: CASSDTSGGKETQYF
CDR3 DNA: TGTGCCAGCAGTGATACTAGCGGGGGGAAAGAGACCCAGTACTTC
J gene: TRBJ2-5
clone size: few
V gene: TRBV2
D gene: TRBD2
CDR3 length: 15

CDR3 protein: CASSAQGGQETQYF
CDR3 DNA: TGTGCCAGCAGTGCCCAGGGAGGGCAAGAGACCCAGTACTTC
J gene: TRBJ2-5
clone size: .
V gene: TRBV2
D gene: TRBD2
CDR3 length: 14

CDR3 protein: CASSYADRGGLFF
CDR3 DNA: TGTGCCAGCAGTTACGCGGACAGGGGAGGGCTGTTTTTT
J gene: TRBJ1-4
clone size: few
V gene: TRBV6-6
D gene: TRBD1
CDR3 length: 13

CDR3 protein: CASSPAGQGSVEQYF
CDR3 DNA: TGTGCCAGCAGCCCCGCAGGCCAGGGATCAGTCGAGCAGTACTTC
J gene: TRBJ2-7
clone size: few
V gene: TRBV5-4
D gene: .
CDR3 length: 15

CDR3 protein: CAISEKAGSFYEQYF
CDR3 DNA: TGTGCCATCAGTGAAAAGGCAGGTTCTTTCTACGAGCAGTACTTC
J gene: TRBJ2-7
clone size: .
V gene: TRBV10-3
D gene: .
CDR3 length: 15

CDR3 protein: CSGFHQGAGELFF
CDR3 DNA: TGCAGCGGATTCCACCAGGGGGCAGGGGAGCTGTTTTTT
J gene: TRBJ2-2
clone size: .
V gene: TRBV29-1
D gene: TRBD1
CDR3 length: 13

CDR3 protein: CASSSLTGNEQYF
CDR3 DNA: TGTGCCAGCAGCTCTTTAACAGGGAACGAGCAGTACTTC
J gene: TRBJ2-7
clone size: few
V gene: TRBV7-2
D gene: .
CDR3 length: 13

CDR3 protein: CASRRGTAGNEQFF
CDR3 DNA: TGTGCCAGCAGGAGGGGGACAGCTGGGAATGAGCAGTTCTTC
J gene: TRBJ2-1
clone size: few
V gene: TRBV27
D gene: TRBD1
CDR3 length: 14

CDR3 protein: CASSRTGNKNIQYF
CDR3 DNA: TGCGCCAGCAGTCGGACAGGGAACAAAAACATTCAGTACTTC
J gene: TRBJ2-4
clone size: .
V gene: TRBV10-1
D gene: TRBD1
CDR3 length: 14

CDR3 protein: CASSLGPANTEAFF
CDR3 DNA: TGTGCCAGCAGCTTGGGCCCTGCGAACACTGAAGCTTTCTTT
J gene: TRBJ1-1
clone size: few
V gene: TRBV7-9
D gene: .
CDR3 length: 14

CDR3 protein: CASSPERDTQYF
CDR3 DNA: TGTGCCAGCAGCCCCGAGAGGGATACGCAGTATTTT
J gene: TRBJ2-3
clone size: many
V gene: TRBV4-2
D gene: .
CDR3 length: 12

CDR3 protein: CASSQGASGRARETQYF
CDR3 DNA: TGTGCCAGCAGCCAGGGGGCTAGCGGGAGGGCCCGTGAGACCCAGTACTTC
J gene: TRBJ2-5
clone size: .
V gene: TRBV7-2
D gene: TRBD2
CDR3 length: 17

CDR3 protein: CASSPLGSGGTDTQYF
CDR3 DNA: TGTGCCAGCTCACCCTTGGGCTCCGGCGGGACAGATACGCAGTATTTT
J gene: TRBJ2-3
clone size: few
V gene: TRBV18
D gene: .
CDR3 length: 16

CDR3 protein: CASSLASGDETQYF
CDR3 DNA: TGTGCCAGCAGCTTGGCTAGCGGGGACGAGACCCAGTACTTC
J gene: TRBJ2-5
clone size: .
V gene: TRBV5-4
D gene: TRBD2
CDR3 length: 14

CDR3 protein: CASSPDRGPGYTF
CDR3 DNA: TGTGCCAGCTCTCCGGACAGGGGGCCGGGCTACACCTTC
J gene: TRBJ1-2
clone size: .
V gene: TRBV18
D gene: TRBD1
CDR3 length: 13

CDR3 protein: CASSLTGGLYEQYF
CDR3 DNA: TGTGCCAGCAGCTTAACAGGGGGGTTATACGAGCAGTACTTC
J gene: TRBJ2-7
clone size: few
V gene: TRBV7-8
D gene: TRBD1
CDR3 length: 14

CDR3 protein: CASSLDSLDTQYF
CDR3 DNA: TGCGCCAGCAGCTTGGACAGCCTAGATACGCAGTATTTT
J gene: TRBJ2-3
clone size: few
V gene: TRBV5-1
D gene: .
CDR3 length: 13

CDR3 protein: CASSSRLADSYNEQFF
CDR3 DNA: TGTGCCAGCAGCTCCCGACTAGCGGACTCCTACAATGAGCAGTTCTTC
J gene: TRBJ2-1
clone size: few
V gene: TRBV13
D gene: TRBD2
CDR3 length: 16

CDR3 protein: CASSDTGRGLGEQFF
CDR3 DNA: TGTGCCAGCAGTGATACGGGAAGAGGATTGGGTGAGCAGTTCTTC
J gene: TRBJ2-1
clone size: few
V gene: TRBV25-1
D gene: .
CDR3 length: 15

CDR3 protein: CASSTSGTTGETQYF
CDR3 DNA: TGTGCCAGCAGCACCTCCGGGACTACAGGAGAGACCCAGTACTTC
J gene: TRBJ2-5
clone size: .
V gene: TRBV9
D gene: TRBD2
CDR3 length: 15

CDR3 protein: CASRRPTTNEKLFF
CDR3 DNA: TGTGCCAGCAGGCGGCCTACAACTAATGAAAAACTGTTTTTT
J gene: TRBJ1-4
clone size: many
V gene: TRBV28
D gene: .
CDR3 length: 14

CDR3 protein: CASSQENTGGYTF
CDR3 DNA: TGTGCCAGCAGCCAAGAAAACACGGGTGGCTACACCTTC
J gene: TRBJ1-2
clone size: few
V gene: TRBV14
D gene: .
CDR3 length: 13

CDR3 protein: CASSLGGTGLVDTQYF
CDR3 DNA: TGTGCCAGCAGCTTGGGGGGGACAGGGTTAGTAGATACGCAGTATTTT
J gene: TRBJ2-3
clone size: .
V gene: TRBV5-4
D gene: TRBD1
CDR3 length: 16

CDR3 protein: CSVEGMDRKNYNEQFF
CDR3 DNA: TGCAGCGTTGAAGGAATGGACAGGAAGAATTACAATGAGCAGTTCTTC
J gene: TRBJ2-1
clone size: .
V gene: TRBV29-1
D gene: TRBD1
CDR3 length: 16

CDR3 protein: CASSPTAVQETQYF
CDR3 DNA: TGTGCCAGCAGCCCGACTGCGGTCCAAGAGACCCAGTACTTC
J gene: TRBJ2-5
clone size: few
V gene: TRBV5-4
D gene: .
CDR3 length: 14

CDR3 protein: CASSSAGTGSYEQYF
CDR3 DNA: TGTGCCAGTAGTAGTGCCGGGACAGGGTCCTACGAGCAGTACTTC
J gene: TRBJ2-7
clone size: .
V gene: TRBV19
D gene: TRBD1
CDR3 length: 15

CDR3 protein: CASSQDTASGSTDTQYF
CDR3 DNA: TGTGCCAGCAGCCAAGACACGGCTAGCGGGAGTACAGATACGCAGTATTTT
J gene: TRBJ2-3
clone size: .
V gene: TRBV4-2
D gene: TRBD2
CDR3 length: 17

CDR3 protein: CASSVTGVTGELFF
CDR3 DNA: TGTGCCAGCTCAGTGACAGGGGTCACCGGGGAGCTGTTTTTT
J gene: TRBJ2-2
clone size: .
V gene: TRBV11-2
D gene: TRBD1
CDR3 length: 14

CDR3 protein: CASSMGQGDPYEQYF
CDR3 DNA: TGTGCCAGCAGTATGGGACAGGGGGATCCCTACGAGCAGTACTTC
J gene: TRBJ2-7
clone size: few
V gene: TRBV9
D gene: TRBD1
CDR3 length: 15

CDR3 protein: CATSREDTYNEQFF
CDR3 DNA: TGTGCCACCAGCAGAGAGGACACCTACAATGAGCAGTTCTTC
J gene: TRBJ2-1
clone size: .
V gene: TRBV15
D gene: .
CDR3 length: 14

CDR3 protein: CASSAELGREAFF
CDR3 DNA: TGTGCCAGCAGCGCCGAACTAGGACGGGAAGCTTTCTTT
J gene: TRBJ1-1
clone size: .
V gene: TRBV9
D gene: .
CDR3 length: 13

CDR3 protein: CASQTGAPEAFF
CDR3 DNA: TGTGCCAGCCAAACAGGGGCACCTGAAGCTTTCTTT
J gene: TRBJ1-1
clone size: .
V gene: TRBV2
D gene: TRBD1
CDR3 length: 12

CDR3 protein: CASSLTKNEKLFF
CDR3 DNA: TGTGCCAGCAGCCTGACTAAAAATGAAAAACTGTTTTTT
J gene: TRBJ1-4
clone size: few
V gene: TRBV7-9
D gene: .
CDR3 length: 13

CDR3 protein: CASSLAHYSPPLF
CDR3 DNA: TGTGCCAGCAGCTTAGCGCATTACAGCCCCCCCCTCTTC
J gene: TRBJ2-1
clone size: .
V gene: TRBV7-2
D gene: .
CDR3 length: 13

CDR3 protein: CASSREERGSSYEQYF
CDR3 DNA: TGTGCCAGCAGCCGAGAGGAGCGGGGGAGCTCCTACGAGCAGTACTTC
J gene: TRBJ2-7
clone size: .
V gene: TRBV4-2
D gene: TRBD2
CDR3 length: 16

CDR3 protein: CASSFGRQPQHF
CDR3 DNA: TGTGCCAGCAGTTTTGGCCGTCAGCCCCAGCATTTT
J gene: TRBJ1-5
clone size: .
V gene: TRBV28
D gene: .
CDR3 length: 12

CDR3 protein: CASSVDQGPETQYF
CDR3 DNA: TGTGCCAGCAGCGTAGATCAGGGGCCGGAGACCCAGTACTTC
J gene: TRBJ2-5
clone size: few
V gene: TRBV9
D gene: .
CDR3 length: 14

CDR3 protein: CASSLGAGAYEQYF
CDR3 DNA: TGTGCCAGCAGCTTAGGGGCAGGGGCCTACGAGCAGTACTTC
J gene: TRBJ2-7
clone size: .
V gene: TRBV7-2
D gene: .
CDR3 length: 14

CDR3 protein: CAWEPGQAETQYF
CDR3 DNA: TGTGCCTGGGAGCCGGGACAGGCGGAGACCCAGTACTTC
J gene: TRBJ2-5
clone size: .
V gene: TRBV30
D gene: TRBD1
CDR3 length: 13

CDR3 protein: CASRGGHEQFF
CDR3 DNA: TGTGCCTCTCGGGGGGGCCATGAGCAGTTCTTC
J gene: TRBJ2-1
clone size: .
V gene: TRBV30
D gene: TRBD2
CDR3 length: 11

CDR3 protein: CAWSLDNQETQYF
CDR3 DNA: TGTGCCTGGAGCCTTGACAACCAAGAGACCCAGTACTTC
J gene: TRBJ2-5
clone size: many
V gene: TRBV30
D gene: .
CDR3 length: 13

CDR3 protein: CAWSETGSVGYTF
CDR3 DNA: TGTGCCTGGAGTGAAACAGGGTCGGTGGGCTACACCTTC
J gene: TRBJ1-2
clone size: many
V gene: TRBV30
D gene: .
CDR3 length: 13

CDR3 protein: CAWSGSGGNEQFF
CDR3 DNA: TGTGCCTGGAGTGGTAGCGGGGGGAATGAGCAGTTCTTC
J gene: TRBJ2-1
clone size: few
V gene: TRBV30
D gene: TRBD2
CDR3 length: 13

CDR3 protein: CASSFGTGLPEAFF
CDR3 DNA: TGTGCCAGCAGTTTCGGGACAGGGCTCCCTGAAGCTTTCTTT
J gene: TRBJ1-1
clone size: few
V gene: TRBV28
D gene: TRBD1
CDR3 length: 14

CDR3 protein: CAWSTGTGFAEQYF
CDR3 DNA: TGTGCCTGGAGTACCGGGACAGGGTTCGCCGAGCAGTACTTC
J gene: TRBJ2-7
clone size: few
V gene: TRBV30
D gene: TRBD1
CDR3 length: 14

CDR3 protein: CASSSLRNGGWGYTF
CDR3 DNA: TGTGCCAGCAGTTCCCTCCGGAATGGGGGCTGGGGCTACACCTTC
J gene: TRBJ1-2
clone size: .
V gene: TRBV28
D gene: .
CDR3 length: 15

CDR3 protein: CVTAEGNTGELFF
CDR3 DNA: TGTGTCACGGCGGAGGGGAACACCGGGGAGCTGTTTTTT
J gene: TRBJ2-2
clone size: few
V gene: TRBV27
D gene: .
CDR3 length: 13

CDR3 protein: CATSRDPVGSGDTDTQYF
CDR3 DNA: TGTGCCACCAGCAGAGATCCCGTCGGTAGCGGGGACACAGATACGCAGTATTTT
J gene: TRBJ2-3
clone size: few
V gene: TRBV15
D gene: TRBD2
CDR3 length: 18

CDR3 protein: CASSFAGGRDEQFF
CDR3 DNA: TGTGCCAGCAGCTTTGCGGGGGGGAGAGATGAGCAGTTCTTC
J gene: TRBJ2-1
clone size: few
V gene: TRBV7-9
D gene: TRBD2
CDR3 length: 14

CDR3 protein: CASSAGRRAEDNEQFF
CDR3 DNA: TGTGCCAGCAGCGCTGGGCGGAGGGCGGAGGACAATGAGCAGTTCTTC
J gene: TRBJ2-1
clone size: .
V gene: TRBV7-2
D gene: .
CDR3 length: 16

CDR3 protein: CASSYRENTGELFF
CDR3 DNA: TGTGCCAGCAGTTACAGGGAGAACACCGGGGAGCTGTTTTTT
J gene: TRBJ2-2
clone size: few
V gene: TRBV2
D gene: .
CDR3 length: 14

CDR3 protein: CASSPTQRPSGRRNEQFF
CDR3 DNA: TGTGCCAGCAGCCCCACTCAGCGGCCTAGCGGGAGGAGGAATGAGCAGTTCTTC
J gene: TRBJ2-1
clone size: .
V gene: TRBV4-2
D gene: TRBD2
CDR3 length: 18

CDR3 protein: CASKLQGAGITEAFF
CDR3 DNA: TGCGCCAGCAAACTCCAGGGGGCGGGAATCACTGAAGCTTTCTTT
J gene: TRBJ1-1
clone size: .
V gene: TRBV5-1
D gene: TRBD1
CDR3 length: 15

CDR3 protein: CATTGGAIRYEQYF
CDR3 DNA: TGTGCCACCACTGGGGGGGCGATAAGGTACGAGCAGTACTTC
J gene: TRBJ2-7
clone size: few
V gene: TRBV28
D gene: .
CDR3 length: 14